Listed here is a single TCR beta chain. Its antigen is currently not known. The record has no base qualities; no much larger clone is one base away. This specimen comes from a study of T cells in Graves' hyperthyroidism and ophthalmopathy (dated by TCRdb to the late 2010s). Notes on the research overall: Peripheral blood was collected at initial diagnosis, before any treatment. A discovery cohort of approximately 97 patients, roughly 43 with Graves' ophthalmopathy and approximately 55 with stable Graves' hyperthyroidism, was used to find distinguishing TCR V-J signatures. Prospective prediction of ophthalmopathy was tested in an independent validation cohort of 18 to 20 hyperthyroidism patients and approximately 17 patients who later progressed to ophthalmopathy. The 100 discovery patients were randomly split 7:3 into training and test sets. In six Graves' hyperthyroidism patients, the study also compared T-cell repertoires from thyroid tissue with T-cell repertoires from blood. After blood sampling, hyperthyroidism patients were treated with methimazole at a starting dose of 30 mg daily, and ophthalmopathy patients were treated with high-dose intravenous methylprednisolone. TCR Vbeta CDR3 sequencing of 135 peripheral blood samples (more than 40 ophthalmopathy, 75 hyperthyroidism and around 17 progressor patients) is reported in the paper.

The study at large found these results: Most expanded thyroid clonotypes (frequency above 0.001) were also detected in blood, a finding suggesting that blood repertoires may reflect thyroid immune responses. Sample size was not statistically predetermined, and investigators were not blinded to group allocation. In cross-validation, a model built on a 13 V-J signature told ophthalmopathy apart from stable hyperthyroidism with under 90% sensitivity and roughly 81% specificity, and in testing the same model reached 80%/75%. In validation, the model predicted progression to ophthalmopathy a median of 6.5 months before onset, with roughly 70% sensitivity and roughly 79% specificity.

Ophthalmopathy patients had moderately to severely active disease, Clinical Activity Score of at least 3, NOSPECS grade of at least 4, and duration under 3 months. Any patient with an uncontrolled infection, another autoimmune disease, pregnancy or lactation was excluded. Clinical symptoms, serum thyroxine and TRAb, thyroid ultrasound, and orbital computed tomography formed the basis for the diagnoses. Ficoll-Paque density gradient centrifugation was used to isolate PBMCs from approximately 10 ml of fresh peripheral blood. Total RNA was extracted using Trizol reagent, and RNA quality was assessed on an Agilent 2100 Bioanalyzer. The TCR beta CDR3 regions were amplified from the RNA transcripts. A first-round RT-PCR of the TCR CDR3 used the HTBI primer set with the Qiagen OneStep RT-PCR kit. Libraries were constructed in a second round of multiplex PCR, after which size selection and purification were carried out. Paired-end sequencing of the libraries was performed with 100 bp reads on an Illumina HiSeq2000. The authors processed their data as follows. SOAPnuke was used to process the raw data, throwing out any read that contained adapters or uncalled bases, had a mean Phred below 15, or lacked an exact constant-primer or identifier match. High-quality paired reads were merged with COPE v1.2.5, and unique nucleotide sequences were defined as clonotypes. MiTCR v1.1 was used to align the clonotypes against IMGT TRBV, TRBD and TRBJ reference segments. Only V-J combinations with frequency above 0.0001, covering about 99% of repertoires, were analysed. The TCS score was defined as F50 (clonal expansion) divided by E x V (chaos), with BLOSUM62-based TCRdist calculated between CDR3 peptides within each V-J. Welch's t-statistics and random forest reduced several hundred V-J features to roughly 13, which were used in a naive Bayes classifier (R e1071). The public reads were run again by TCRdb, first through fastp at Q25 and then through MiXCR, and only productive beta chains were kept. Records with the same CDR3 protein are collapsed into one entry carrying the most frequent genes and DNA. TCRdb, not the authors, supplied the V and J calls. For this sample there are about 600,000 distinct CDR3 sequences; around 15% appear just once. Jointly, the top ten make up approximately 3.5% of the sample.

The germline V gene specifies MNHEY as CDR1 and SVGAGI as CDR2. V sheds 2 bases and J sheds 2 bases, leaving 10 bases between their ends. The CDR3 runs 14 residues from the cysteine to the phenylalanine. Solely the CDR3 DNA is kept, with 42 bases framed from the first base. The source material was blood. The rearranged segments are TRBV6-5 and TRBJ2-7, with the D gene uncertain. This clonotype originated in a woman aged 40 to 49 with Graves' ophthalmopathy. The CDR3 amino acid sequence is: CASSYRASTYEQYF. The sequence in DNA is TGTGCCAGCAGTTACAGGGCGTCCACCTACGAGCAGTACTTC.